These 27 T cell receptor beta chains share one sample of origin, sequenced in a study of cytomegalovirus exposure and HLA in healthy donors. Researchers ran the PCR with 60 Vbeta and 13 Jbeta primers. TCRdb's copy holds only in-frame clones and misses some; the assay was immunoSEQ multiplex PCR. The table lists 150,000 to 200,000 clones, about three quarters of them singletons. The specimen sequenced was PBMCs. All receptors come from a female donor in good health and CMV-seronegative.

As for this clone: Compared with germline, one end of the junction differs, possibly owing to a read error. This chain connects TRBV7-9 to TRBJ2-1; weak D call: TRBD1 (6 bases). This CDR3 has 15 amino acids. The germline V gene encodes CDR1 SEHNR and CDR2 FQNEAQ (reference sequence). The CDR3 DNA sequence: TGTTCCAGCAGCCGACAGGCAGGGGTCGGAAATGAGCAGTTCTTC. It yields the protein CSSSRQAGVGNEQFF. The complete variable domain, with remaining parts taken from reference TRBV7-9 and TRBJ2-1, reads DTGVSQNPRHKITKRGQNVTFRCDPISEHNRLYWYRQTLGQGPEFLTYFQNEAQLEKSRLLSDRFSAERPKGSFSTLEIQRTEQGDSAMYLCSSSRQAGVGNEQFFGPGTRLTVL.

This clone was observed a single time. The rearrangement links TRBV6-4 to TRBJ2-2; D may be TRBD2 (5 bases). The V end was cut by 0 bases, the J end by 0 bases, with 8 bases between. The CDR3 spans 16 residues. The germline gives CDR1 MRHNA, CDR2 SNTAGT. The CDR3 DNA is TGTGCCAGCAGTGACTCAGGGAGATCGAACACCGGGGAGCTGTTTTTT. This codes for CASSDSGRSNTGELFF.

This clone was observed a few times. CDR3 amino acids: CASSEQENTEAFF. CDR3 DNA sequence: TGTGCCAGCAGTGAACAGGAGAACACTGAAGCTTTCTTT. The chain combines TRBV6-4 with TRBJ1-1, with D maybe TRBD1 (5 bases). Deletions cut 3 bases from V and 1 base from J, with 6 bases between. CDR1 and CDR2 (germline): MRHNA, SNTAGT. This CDR3 region has 13 residues.

This chain links TRBV2 with TRBJ2-5, with TRBD1 as a possible D gene (5 bases). This CDR3 contains 13 residues. Germline CDR1 SNHLY, CDR2 FYNNEI. The V and J ends lost 6 bases and 4 bases respectively, with 12 bases between them. The CDR3 reads CASSGRVVETQYF. The CDR3 DNA follows: TGTGCCAGCAGCGGCAGGGTAGTAGAGACCCAGTACTTC. Variable domain in full (rest from reference TRBV2 and TRBJ2-5): EPEVTQTPSHQVTQMGQEVILRCVPISNHLYFYWYRQILGQKVEFLVSFYNNEISEKSEIFDDQFSVERPDGSNFTLKIRSTKLEDSAMYFCASSGRVVETQYFGPGTRLLVL.

The rearrangement uses TRBV9 and TRBJ2-3; weak D call: TRBD2 (5 bases). The germline CDR1 and CDR2 sequences are SGDLS and YYNGEE. Trimming took off 3 bases at V and 0 bases at J, with 14 bases between the two ends. The CDR3 runs to 16 residues. The CDR3 loop is CASSARDSISTDTQYF. Here the CDR3 DNA reads TGTGCCAGCAGCGCACGGGATTCGATAAGCACAGATACGCAGTATTTT.

The chain uses TRBV5-4 and TRBJ2-7, with 7 bases that match TRBD2. Germline V gene data show CDR1 as SGHNT and CDR2 as YYREEE (reference sequence). The V segment lost 4 bases and the J segment 0 bases; nucleotides outside the gene matches: 4. There are 14 residues in the CDR3. CDR3 protein: CASSPGTNSYEQYF. In nucleotides, the CDR3 is TGTGCCAGCAGCCCGGGGACTAACTCCTACGAGCAGTACTTC.

The V and J genes are TRBV28 and TRBJ1-1, with a tentative D call TRBD1 (6 bases). The CDR3 totals 15 residues. V shed 8 bases and J shed 4 bases, with 20 bases lying between them. The germline gives CDR1 MDHEN, CDR2 SYDVKM. The CDR3 DNA is TGTGCCAGCTCGTCACCGACAGGCTTGGGCACTGAAGCTTTCTTT. Its protein is CASSSPTGLGTEAFF.

The chain carries TRBV15 and TRBJ2-1; 8 bases agree with TRBD2. The V gene end was trimmed by 2 bases and the J gene end by 7 bases; junction bases not matched to a gene: 1. The CDR3 spans 13 residues. Per the germline V gene, CDR1 is LNHNV and CDR2 is YYDKDF (reference sequence). The CDR3 here is CATSRSGGNEQFF. In DNA form, the CDR3 reads TGTGCCACCAGCAGATCGGGGGGGAATGAGCAGTTCTTC.

This clone was seen just once. V and J are TRBV5-1 and TRBJ1-3; D remains unclear. V was clipped by 4 bases and J by 0 bases, with 14 bases between them. CDR3 length: 16 residues. Germline V CDR1 and CDR2: SGHRS, YFSETQ. CDR3 sequence: CASSPTTATSGNTIYF. The CDR3 DNA reads as TGCGCCAGCAGCCCTACCACAGCTACCTCTGGAAACACCATATATTTT.

Here the CDR3 DNA reads TGCGCCAGCAGCCACCTTACCCCCTACAGGGTCATCTACGAGCAGTACTTC. Residues: CASSHLTPYRVIYEQYF. The V gene is TRBV4-3, the J gene TRBJ2-5; weak D call: TRBD1 (6 bases). TRBJ2-7 explains the end of the DNA better; the J call may be wrong. The germline V gene encodes CDR1 LGHNA and CDR2 YSLEER. CDR3 size: 17 residues.

CDR3 in amino acids: CASSTYRDRVSNTIYF. The CDR3 coding sequence is TGTGCCAGCAGCACATACCGGGACAGGGTGAGCAACACCATATATTTT. The chain is built from TRBV7-9 and TRBJ1-3, with 9 bases matching TRBD1. The germline CDR1 and CDR2 sequences are SEHNR and FQNEAQ (reference sequence). The CDR3 extends over 16 amino acids. Trimming removed 5 bases from V and 7 bases from J; junction bases left unmatched: 12.

V is TRBV19 and J is TRBJ2-7, with 7 nucleotides matching TRBD1. Germline trimming cut 5 bases from V and 2 bases from J; bases unmatched to any gene: 9. CDR1 is LNHDA and CDR2 is SQIVND in the germline V gene (reference sequence). CDR3 length: 15 amino acids. CDR3 nucleotides: TGTGCCAGTAGTCCGGCCGGGACAGCGACCTACGAGCAGTACTTC. Its protein product is CASSPAGTATYEQYF.

The chain joins TRBV6-5 to TRBJ2-5; D is undetermined. Between the trimmed V and J ends, which lost 5 bases and 5 bases, there was a span of 15 bases. The germline CDR1 and CDR2 sequences are MNHEY and SVGAGI. The CDR3 has 14 residues. The DNA of the CDR3 is TGTGCCAGCAGTAAACCCCAGGAAAGGGAGACCCAGTACTTC. This codes for CASSKPQERETQYF.

The chain recombines TRBV2 with TRBJ1-1; D ambiguous. Germline values: CDR1 SNHLY, CDR2 FYNNEI. The CDR3 is made up of 13 amino acids. The V and J ends lost 6 bases and 0 bases respectively, with 8 bases between them. This chain's CDR3 is CASRIQMNTEAFF. As DNA, the CDR3 is TGTGCCAGCAGGATACAGATGAACACTGAAGCTTTCTTT.

The rearrangement joins TRBV18 to TRBJ2-1; the D is unclear. With 3 bases removed from V and 0 bases from J, the gap between germline ends came to 18 bases. CDR1 is KGHSH and CDR2 is LQKENI in the germline V gene. The CDR3 contains 18 residues. CDR3 DNA: TGTGCCAGCTCACCCCCTGGCAGTCCCAAAAGCTCCTACAATGAGCAGTTCTTC. It yields the protein CASSPPGSPKSSYNEQFF.

The chain has TRBV14 and TRBJ2-3; TRBD2 aligns across 11 bases. The CDR3 totals 13 residues. Germline CDR1 reads SGHDN; CDR2 reads FVKESK. With 9 bases clipped from V and 3 bases from J, the junction kept 2 bases outside the gene matches. The CDR3 bases are TGTGCCAGTCGACTAGCGGGGACAGATACGCAGTATTTT. Translating it yields CASRLAGTDTQYF.

The rearrangement uses TRBV5-1 and TRBJ1-5; TRBD1 is a possible D gene (5 bases). This CDR3 region has 15 residues. V shed 0 bases and J shed 5 bases, with 12 bases lying between them. Germline V gives CDR1 SGHRS, CDR2 YFSETQ. The CDR3 bases are TGCGCCAGCAGCTTGGGAGCAGGGCCTGATCAGCCCCAGCATTTT. Amino acids: CASSLGAGPDQPQHF.

J is TRBJ2-2 and V is TRBV2; tentatively, D is TRBD2 (5 bases). Trimming removed 6 bases at V and 2 bases at J, with 10 bases between. Germline values: CDR1 SNHLY, CDR2 FYNNEI. The length of the CDR3 is 14 residues. The CDR3 bases are TGTGCCAGCAGCCAGACGGGAAACACCGGGGAGCTGTTTTTT. It is translated as CASSQTGNTGELFF.

This rearrangement joins TRBV4-1 to TRBJ1-5; D is unresolved. The CDR3 spans 13 residues. Germline CDR1 reads MGHRA; CDR2 reads YSYEKL. Trimming took 0 bases from V and 5 from J, leaving 5 bases between them. The CDR3 sequence is CASSQENYQPQHF. For the CDR3, the DNA is TGCGCCAGCAGCCAAGAAAACTATCAGCCCCAGCATTTT.

V is TRBV7-9 and J is TRBJ1-1; unclear D gene. The CDR3 loop spans 12 amino acids. The germline gives CDR1 SEHNR, CDR2 FQNEAQ (reference sequence). V was shortened by 4 bases and J by 10 bases, with 13 bases between the two germline ends. The CDR3 region is CASSSDTAVAFF. In nucleotides, the CDR3 is TGTGCCAGCAGCTCAGACACCGCTGTAGCTTTCTTT.

V and J are TRBV6-1 and TRBJ2-1; 13 nucleotides align to TRBD2. The CDR3 covers 14 residues. Trimming at V came to 6 bases and at J to 9 bases, leaving 5 bases not matched to a gene. Germline V CDR1 and CDR2: MNHNS, SASEGT. The CDR3 spells CASRFTSGGAEQFF. Written as DNA, the CDR3 is TGTGCCAGCAGATTTACTAGCGGGGGGGCTGAGCAGTTCTTC.

The chain joins TRBV10-1 to TRBJ2-3; possibly TRBD2 for D (5 bases). The V gene lost 5 bases and the J gene lost 2 bases, with 17 bases spanning the gap. The CDR3 covers 16 residues. From germline, CDR1 is WNHNN and CDR2 SYGVQD (reference sequence). The CDR3 bases are TGCGCCAGCAGTCCCCGGGCGGGCAAATTCACAGATACGCAGTATTTT. Its protein is CASSPRAGKFTDTQYF.

The rearrangement joins TRBV23-1 to TRBJ2-1; 12 nucleotides match TRBD1. Being an ORF, TRBV23-1 has a function that is uncertain. The CDR3 length is 14 residues. After removal of 5 bases from V and 15 bases from J, the junction contained 11 bases not matched to a gene. CDR3 sequence reads: CASSTGTGGPGGFF. The CDR3 DNA reads as TGCGCCAGCAGTACCGGGACAGGGGGCCCGGGTGGGTTCTTC.

This clone was recorded a few times. The CDR3, as DNA: TGTGCCAGCAGTGAACAAGCGGGGTACTCCTACGAGCAGTACTTC. Translated, it gives CASSEQAGYSYEQYF. V and J are TRBV6-1 and TRBJ2-7; TRBD2 matches at 7 bases. This CDR3 is built from 15 residues. Germline V gene data show CDR1 as MNHNS and CDR2 as SASEGT. V lost 2 bases, J lost 0 bases, and 4 bases stayed unmatched.

This chain uses TRBV5-4 with TRBJ2-1, with D possibly being TRBD1 (5 bases). The CDR3 totals 13 residues. Per the germline V gene, CDR1 is SGHNT and CDR2 is YYREEE (reference sequence). Trimming stripped 6 bases from V and 5 bases from J, with 12 bases between. The CDR3 loop reads CASNLQVNNEQFF. CDR3 sequence (DNA): TGTGCCAGCAACTTACAGGTTAACAATGAGCAGTTCTTC.

The V and J genes are TRBV6-1 and TRBJ1-4; D ambiguous. The CDR3 runs 13 residues. From germline, CDR1 is MNHNS and CDR2 SASEGT. Trimming removed 1 base from V and 13 bases from J, with 13 bases in between. The CDR3 loop reads CASSEGGDRGLFF. The DNA of the CDR3 is TGTGCCAGCAGTGAAGGTGGAGATCGAGGACTGTTTTTT.

This chain links TRBV30 with TRBJ1-5, with D hard to call. Germline assignment: CDR1 GTSNPN and CDR2 SVGIG (reference sequence). The CDR3 sequence is 12 residues long. The V end was cut by 2 bases, the J end by 4 bases, with 6 bases between. DNA of the CDR3: TGTGCCTGGAGTCCTAGGAATCAGCCCCAGCATTTT. Residues: CAWSPRNQPQHF.